The sequence of this T cell receptor beta chain was determined in a study of post-analysis software for immune sequencing data. Study-wide background: Recorded subtypes: relapsing-remitting, secondary progressive, progressive-relapsing; some patients unannotated. Regarding the study as a whole: Strong co-clustering by F measure was seen for same-batch samples. Among roughly five TRBV segments more frequent in patients than controls were TRBV5-6, TRBV5-1 and TRBV20-1.

The CDR3 is 15 amino acids. V lost 8 bases, J lost 1 base, and 9 bases stayed unmatched. Germline lookup yields CDR1 SNHLY and CDR2 FYNNEI. cDNA libraries of TCR beta carried unique molecular identifiers. TCRdb fed the PCR reads into MiXCR, producing one record per CDR3 protein. Altogether approximately 730,000 distinct CDR3 sequences are present, about 27% being singletons, with the ten largest covering roughly 0.54%. This clonotype was detected a few times. The antigen is unknown. Material: blood. The chain uses TRBV2 and TRBJ2-7; 9 nucleotides align to TRBD1. This clonotype originated in a girl between 5 and 17 years old with multiple sclerosis. The CDR3: CASDEGQGGSYEQYF. The CDR3 DNA reads as TGTGCCAGCGACGAGGGACAGGGAGGGTCCTACGAGCAGTACTTC.